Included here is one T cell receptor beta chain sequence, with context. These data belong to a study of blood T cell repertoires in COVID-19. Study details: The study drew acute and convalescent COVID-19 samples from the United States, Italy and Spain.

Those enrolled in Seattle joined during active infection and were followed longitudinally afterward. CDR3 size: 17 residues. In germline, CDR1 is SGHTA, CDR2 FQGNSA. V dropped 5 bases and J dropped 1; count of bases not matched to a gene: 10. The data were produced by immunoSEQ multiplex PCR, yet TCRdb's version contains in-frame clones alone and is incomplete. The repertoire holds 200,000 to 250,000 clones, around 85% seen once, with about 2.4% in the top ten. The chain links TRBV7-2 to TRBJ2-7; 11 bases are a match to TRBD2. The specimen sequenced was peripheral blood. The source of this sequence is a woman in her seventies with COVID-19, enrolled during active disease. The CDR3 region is CASSRGLAGPSSYEQYF. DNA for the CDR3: TGTGCCAGCAGCCGCGGACTAGCGGGTCCTTCTTCCTACGAGCAGTACTTC.